This record covers a single TCR beta chain. The antigen remains undetermined. This entry belongs to a study of shared clonotypes between healthy human individuals. The study's findings and limits: Only blood underwent sampling, and tissue repertoires likely differ.

After removal of 8 bases from V and 6 bases from J, the junction contained 8 bases not matched to a gene. CDR1 MNHEY and CDR2 SMNVEV come from the germline V gene (reference sequence). The CDR3 covers 13 residues. Produced via immunoSEQ multiplex PCR; TCRdb's table is partial and in-frame only. The sample holds some 480,000 clones, roughly 85% seen once. The TCR was taken from a woman aged 40 to 50 in good health. Some clones in this sample may be carry-over from other donors' samples. The specimen was PBMCs. The chain uses TRBV27 and TRBJ2-7; TRBD2 agrees at 9 bases. The CDR3 loop is CASGIAGVGEQYF. The CDR3 bases are TGTGCCAGCGGTATAGCGGGAGTTGGCGAGCAGTACTTC.